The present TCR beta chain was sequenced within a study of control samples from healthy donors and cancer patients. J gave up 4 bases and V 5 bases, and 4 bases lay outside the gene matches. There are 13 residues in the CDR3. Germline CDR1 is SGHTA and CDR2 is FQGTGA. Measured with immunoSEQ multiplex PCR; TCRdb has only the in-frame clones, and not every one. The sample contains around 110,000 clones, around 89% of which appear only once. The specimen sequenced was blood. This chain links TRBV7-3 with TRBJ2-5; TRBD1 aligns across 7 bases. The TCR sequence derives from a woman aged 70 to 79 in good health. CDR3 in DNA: TGTGCCAGCAGCCGGGGACAGACAGAGACCCAGTACTTC. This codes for CASSRGQTETQYF.